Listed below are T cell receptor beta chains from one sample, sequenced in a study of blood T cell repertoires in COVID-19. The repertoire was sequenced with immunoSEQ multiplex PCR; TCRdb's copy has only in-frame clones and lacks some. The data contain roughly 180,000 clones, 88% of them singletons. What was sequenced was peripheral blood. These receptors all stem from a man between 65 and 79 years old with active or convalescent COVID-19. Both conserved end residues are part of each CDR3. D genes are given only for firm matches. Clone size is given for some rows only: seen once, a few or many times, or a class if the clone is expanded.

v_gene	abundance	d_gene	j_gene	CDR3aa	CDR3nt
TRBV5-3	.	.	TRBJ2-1	CARKVQGFNEQFF	TGTGCCAGAAAGGTTCAGGGGTTTAATGAGCAGTTCTTC
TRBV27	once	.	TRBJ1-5	CASGTTGLRGSGNQPQHF	TGTGCCAGCGGGACTACAGGTCTTAGGGGTTCGGGCAATCAGCCCCAGCATTTT
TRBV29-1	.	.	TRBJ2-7	CSVGGSYEQYF	TGCAGCGTTGGAGGCAGCTACGAGCAGTACTTC
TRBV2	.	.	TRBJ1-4	CASKVTRVANEKLFF	TGTGCCAGCAAAGTGACGCGGGTCGCTAATGAAAAACTGTTTTTT
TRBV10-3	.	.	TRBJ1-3	CAIREDNNPSGNTIYF	TGTGCCATCAGGGAAGACAACAACCCCTCTGGAAACACCATATATTTT
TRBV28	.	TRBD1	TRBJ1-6	CASSPTPGGSPLHF	TGTGCCAGCAGCCCTACACCAGGGGGTTCACCCCTCCACTTT
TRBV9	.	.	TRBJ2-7	CASSVATEPSYEQYF	TGTGCCAGCAGCGTAGCTACGGAGCCATCCTACGAGCAGTACTTC
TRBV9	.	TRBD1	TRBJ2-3	CASSVAGTGWSTDTQYF	TGTGCCAGCAGCGTAGCCGGGACAGGGTGGAGCACAGATACGCAGTATTTT
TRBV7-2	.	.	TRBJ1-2	CASSLVGSGKRGGYGYTF	TGTGCCAGCAGCTTAGTTGGTTCAGGGAAAAGAGGGGGCTATGGCTACACCTTC
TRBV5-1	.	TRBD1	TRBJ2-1	CASSLGGQGAFLGSYNEQFF	TGCGCCAGCAGCTTGGGGGGACAGGGGGCCTTCCTTGGCTCCTACAATGAGCAGTTCTTC
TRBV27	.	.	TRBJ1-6	CASRVAGGSYNSPLHF	TGTGCCAGCAGGGTGGCGGGGGGTTCCTATAATTCACCCCTCCACTTT
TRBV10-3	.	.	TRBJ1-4	CAIRYNEKLFF	TGTGCCATCAGATATAATGAAAAACTGTTTTTT
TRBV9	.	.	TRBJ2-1	CASSTTGTPPNNEQFF	TGTGCCAGCAGCACCACCGGGACACCACCCAACAATGAGCAGTTCTTC
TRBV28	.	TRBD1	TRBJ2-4	CASSPPGQGASIQYF	TGTGCCAGCAGTCCTCCGGGACAGGGGGCGAGCATTCAGTACTTC
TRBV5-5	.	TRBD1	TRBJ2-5	CASSSPGQEETQYF	TGTGCCAGCAGCTCTCCGGGACAGGAAGAGACCCAGTACTTC
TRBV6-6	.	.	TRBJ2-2	CASSSQRVGGELFF	TGTGCCAGCAGTAGCCAGCGGGTCGGCGGGGAGCTGTTTTTT
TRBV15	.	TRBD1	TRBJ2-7	CATSRAIGDSTYEQYF	TGTGCCACCAGCAGAGCTATAGGGGACAGTACCTACGAGCAGTACTTC
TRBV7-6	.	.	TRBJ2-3	CASSLKGHSDTQYF	TGTGCCAGCAGCTTAAAGGGACACTCAGATACGCAGTATTTT
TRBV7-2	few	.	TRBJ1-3	CASSFQVISGNTIYF	TGTGCCAGCAGCTTTCAGGTGATCTCTGGAAACACCATATATTTT
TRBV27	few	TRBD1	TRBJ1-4	CASSEAGQGEKLFF	TGTGCCAGCAGTGAAGCGGGACAGGGTGAAAAACTGTTTTTT
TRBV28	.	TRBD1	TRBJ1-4	CASSPRLGRGGEKLFF	TGTGCCAGCAGTCCCCGACTTGGGCGAGGGGGCGAAAAACTGTTTTTT
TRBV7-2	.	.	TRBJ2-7	CASSLPVGEQYF	TGTGCCAGCAGCTTACCGGTCGGCGAGCAGTACTTC
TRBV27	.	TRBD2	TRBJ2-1	CASSFRLAGGASHNEQFF	TGTGCCAGCAGTTTCCGGCTAGCGGGAGGCGCCAGTCACAATGAGCAGTTCTTC
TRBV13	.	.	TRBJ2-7	CASSLADEQYF	TGTGCCAGCTCGTTGGCGGACGAGCAGTACTTC
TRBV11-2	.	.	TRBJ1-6	CASSNEQGSPLHF	TGTGCCAGCAGCAATGAACAGGGTTCACCCCTCCACTTT
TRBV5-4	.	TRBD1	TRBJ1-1	CASSLGGQGHTEAFF	TGTGCCAGCAGCTTGGGAGGACAGGGGCACACTGAAGCTTTCTTT
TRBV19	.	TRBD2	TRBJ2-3	CASSPGLGGLDTQYF	TGTGCCAGTAGTCCGGGACTAGGGGGGTTGGATACGCAGTATTTT
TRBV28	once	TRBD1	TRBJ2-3	CASRTTGGPDTQYF	TGTGCCAGCAGAACTACAGGGGGCCCAGATACGCAGTATTTT
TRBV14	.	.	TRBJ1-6	CASSQFFVSGSSYNSPLHF	TGTGCCAGCAGCCAATTTTTTGTCTCCGGGAGCTCCTATAATTCACCCCTCCACTTT
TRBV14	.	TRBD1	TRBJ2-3	CASSQPGQGIRWTQYF	TGTGCCAGCAGCCAACCGGGACAGGGTATAAGATGGACGCAGTATTTT
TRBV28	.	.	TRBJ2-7	CASSSSFLSSYEQYF	TGTGCCAGCAGTTCGAGCTTCCTGAGCTCCTACGAGCAGTACTTC
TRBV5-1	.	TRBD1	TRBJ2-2	CASSHQGTGNTGELFF	TGCGCCAGCAGCCACCAAGGGACAGGGAACACCGGGGAGCTGTTTTTT
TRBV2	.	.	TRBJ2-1	CASRGLSRGVQFF	TGTGCCAGCAGGGGACTTTCAAGAGGTGTACAGTTCTTC
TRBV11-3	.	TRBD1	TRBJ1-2	CASSDWDRGNGYTF	TGTGCCAGCAGCGATTGGGACAGGGGGAATGGCTACACCTTC
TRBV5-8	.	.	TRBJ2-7	CASSRSGASDEQYF	TGTGCCAGCAGCCGTAGTGGAGCATCGGACGAGCAGTACTTC
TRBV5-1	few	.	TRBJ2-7	CASSSGGTSGEQYF	TGCGCCAGCAGCTCGGGCGGTACGAGCGGGGAGCAGTACTTC
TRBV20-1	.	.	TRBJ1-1	CSARGGTEAFF	TGCAGTGCCAGGGGTGGCACTGAAGCTTTCTTT
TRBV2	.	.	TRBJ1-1	CASSAAVGAFF	TGTGCCAGCAGCGCGGCAGTAGGAGCTTTCTTT
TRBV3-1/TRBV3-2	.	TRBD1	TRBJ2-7	CASSRDRVAEQYF	TGTGCCAGCAGCCGGGACAGGGTTGCCGAGCAGTACTTC
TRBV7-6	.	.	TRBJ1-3	CASRVGGLEGNTIYF	TGTGCCAGCCGCGTCGGGGGGCTGGAGGGAAACACCATATATTTT
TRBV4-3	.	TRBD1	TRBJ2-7	CASSQGGTGPYEQYF	TGCGCCAGCAGCCAAGGTGGGACAGGCCCCTACGAGCAGTACTTC
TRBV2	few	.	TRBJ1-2	CASSGGHLRGAF	TGTGCCAGCAGTGGGGGACACCTTCGGGGGGCCTTC
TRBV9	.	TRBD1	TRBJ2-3	CASSPRTGGDGTDTQYF	TGTGCCAGCAGCCCCCGGACAGGGGGCGACGGCACAGATACGCAGTATTTT
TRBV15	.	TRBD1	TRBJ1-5	CATSTDRASYSNQPQHF	TGTGCCACCAGTACGGACAGGGCGTCTTATAGCAATCAGCCCCAGCATTTT
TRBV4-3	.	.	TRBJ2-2	CASSQAVADTGELFF	TGCGCCAGCAGCCAAGCCGTAGCGGACACCGGGGAGCTGTTTTTT
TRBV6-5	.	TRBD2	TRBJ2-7	CASSYPGAGGHEQYF	TGTGCCAGCAGTTACCCGGGAGCGGGAGGGCACGAGCAGTACTTC
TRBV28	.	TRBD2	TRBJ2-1	CASRPGLAGETYNEQFF	TGTGCCAGCAGACCCGGACTAGCGGGAGAAACCTACAATGAGCAGTTCTTC
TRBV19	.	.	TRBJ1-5	CASSIEAGDRNQPQHF	TGTGCCAGTAGTATAGAGGCGGGGGATCGCAATCAGCCCCAGCATTTT
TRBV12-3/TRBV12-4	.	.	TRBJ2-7	CASSSFTYEQYF	TGTGCCAGCAGCTCCTTTACATACGAGCAGTACTTC
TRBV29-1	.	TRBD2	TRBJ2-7	CSAEGRDGYEQYF	TGCAGCGCGGAGGGGAGGGATGGTTACGAGCAGTACTTC
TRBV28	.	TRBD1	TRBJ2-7	CASSLTGQGTYEQYF	TGTGCCAGCAGTCTAACCGGACAGGGCACCTACGAGCAGTACTTC
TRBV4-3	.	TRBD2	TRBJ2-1	CASSQDLAGGDNEQFF	TGCGCCAGCAGCCAAGACCTAGCGGGAGGGGACAATGAGCAGTTCTTC
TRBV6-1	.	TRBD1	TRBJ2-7	CASSEGQVGNYEQYF	TGTGCCAGCAGTGAGGGACAGGTTGGGAACTACGAGCAGTACTTC
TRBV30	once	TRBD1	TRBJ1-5	CAWSPLQGASQPQHF	TGTGCCTGGAGTCCTCTTCAGGGGGCCAGCCAGCCCCAGCATTTT
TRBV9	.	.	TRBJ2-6	CASSRQWAGANVLTF	TGTGCCAGCAGCCGACAATGGGCTGGGGCCAACGTCCTGACTTTC
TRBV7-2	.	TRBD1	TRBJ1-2	CASTSVGGSGYTF	TGTGCCAGCACCTCGGTAGGGGGCTCTGGCTACACCTTC
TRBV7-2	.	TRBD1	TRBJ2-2	CASSRTAGTANTGELFF	TGTGCCAGCAGCCGGACTGCCGGGACAGCGAACACCGGGGAGCTGTTTTTT
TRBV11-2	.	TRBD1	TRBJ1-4	CASSTGQGTEKLFF	TGTGCCAGCAGCACGGGACAGGGTACTGAAAAACTGTTTTTT